These 19 T cell receptor beta chains came from one sample sequenced in a study of cytomegalovirus exposure and HLA in healthy donors. This PCR relied on a set of 60 Vbeta primers and 13 Jbeta primers. The data were produced by immunoSEQ multiplex PCR, yet TCRdb's version contains in-frame clones alone and is incomplete. The table shows under 90,000 clones, with more than 75% occurring only once. Sequenced input: PBMCs. These receptors were taken from a man aged 40-49 years in good health and CMV-seronegative.

This chain uses TRBV5-6 with TRBJ1-5; D uncertain. CDR1 is SGHDT and CDR2 is YYEEEE in the germline V gene. With 4 bases removed from V and 4 bases from J, the gap between germline ends came to 9 bases. CDR3 length equals 13 residues. CDR3 DNA: TGTGCCAGCAGCGAGCGGTGGAATCAGCCCCAGCATTTT. This gives the protein CASSERWNQPQHF.

J is TRBJ2-3 and V is TRBV5-1; the match to TRBD2 covers 8 bases. The junction had 10 bases not matched to a gene; V was cut back by 4 bases and J by 6 bases. Germline loops: CDR1 SGHRS, CDR2 YFSETQ. CDR3 length: 15 amino acids. CDR3 protein: CASSLTSGGLDTQYF. In nucleotides, the CDR3 is TGCGCCAGCAGCCTTACTTCGGGGGGGCTGGATACGCAGTATTTT.

The genes are TRBV5-1 and TRBJ1-1; a weak D match, TRBD1 (5 bases). Deletions cut 0 bases from V and 5 bases from J, with 8 bases between. Per the germline V gene, CDR1 is SGHRS and CDR2 is YFSETQ. The CDR3 runs to 13 residues. The CDR3 sequence: CASSLAGYTEAFF. In DNA form, the CDR3 reads TGCGCCAGCAGCTTGGCAGGGTATACTGAAGCTTTCTTT.

V and J are TRBV5-6 and TRBJ2-3; tentative D call: TRBD2 (5 bases). Per germline, CDR1 SGHDT and CDR2 YYEEEE. Trimming pared 4 bases from V and 6 bases from J, leaving 9 bases between. The CDR3 has 12 residues. CDR3 in amino acids: CASSPGSDTQYF. CDR3 sequence (DNA): TGTGCCAGCAGCCCGGGATCCGATACGCAGTATTTT.

This clone was counted only a few times. J is TRBJ1-1 and V is TRBV7-9; D is unresolved. The germline V gene has CDR1 SEHNR and CDR2 FQNEAQ (reference sequence). This CDR3 is 11 amino acids long. V shed 5 bases and J shed 7 bases, with 8 bases lying between them. CDR3 coding DNA: TGTGCCAGCAGCCAACTCTATGAAGCTTTCTTT. Translating it yields CASSQLYEAFF.

This rearrangement joins TRBV19 to TRBJ2-5; a weak D match, TRBD1 (5 bases). Germline CDR1 is LNHDA and CDR2 is SQIVND (reference sequence). The CDR3 totals 13 residues. Trimming removed 6 bases at V and 5 bases at J, with 13 bases between. The DNA for the CDR3 is TGTGCCAGTAGCACCCTTGGGGCGGAGACCCAGTACTTC. Amino acid sequence: CASSTLGAETQYF.

J is TRBJ1-5 and V is TRBV19; 11 positions match TRBD1. Germline V CDR1 and CDR2: LNHDA, SQIVND (reference sequence). The ends lost 5 bases at V and 6 bases at J; junction bases unmatched: 6. This CDR3 is 15 amino acids long. CDR3 region: CASSPRTGGAQPQHF. DNA for the CDR3: TGTGCCAGTAGTCCCCGGACAGGGGGCGCTCAGCCCCAGCATTTT. Together with reference TRBV19 and TRBJ1-5, the CDR3 gives the full variable domain: DGGITQSPKYLFRKEGQNVTLSCEQNLNHDAMYWYRQDPGQGLRLIYYSQIVNDFQKGDIAEGYSVSREKKESFPLTVTSAQKNPTAFYLCASSPRTGGAQPQHFGDGTRLSIL.

V and J are TRBV6-1 and TRBJ1-1; D ambiguous. V lost 8 bases to trimming and J lost 6 bases, with 13 bases between them. CDR3 length: 12 residues. CDR1 is MNHNS, CDR2 SASEGT, per germline. Here the CDR3 reads CASFSDGAEAFF. The DNA of the CDR3 is TGTGCCAGCTTCTCGGACGGGGCTGAAGCTTTCTTT.

In its sample, this clone was seen once. At one of its ends the junction is not consistent with the germline gene, which may arise from a read error. The chain uses TRBV7-9 and TRBJ2-5, with TRBD2 matching over 11 bases. The germline gives CDR1 SEHNR, CDR2 FQNEAQ (reference sequence). The CDR3 sequence is 16 residues long. The CDR3 is CSSSLLLAGGSETQYF. The CDR3 DNA sequence: TGTTCCAGCAGCTTATTGCTAGCGGGGGGTTCAGAGACCCAGTACTTC.

V usage is TRBV6-1 and J usage is TRBJ2-3, with D possibly TRBD2 on 6 matching bases. The germline V gene encodes CDR1 MNHNS and CDR2 SASEGT. CDR3 length: 15 residues. Trimming stripped 3 bases from V and 5 bases from J, with 15 bases between. CDR3: CASSDSLLALDTQYF. In DNA, the CDR3 is TGTGCCAGCAGTGACTCCCTGCTAGCGTTAGATACGCAGTATTTT.

The gene calls are TRBV29-1 and TRBJ1-2; the D is unclear. Germline V lookup: CDR1 SQVTM, CDR2 ANQGSEA. This CDR3 is 11 amino acids long. V was clipped by 0 bases and J by 9 bases, with 8 bases between them. CDR3 in DNA: TGCAGCGTTGAAGATAGAGGTAGCTACACCTTC. Protein sequence: CSVEDRGSYTF.

CDR3: CASGGQGKGTDTQYF. The CDR3, as DNA: TGCGCCAGCGGGGGACAGGGGAAGGGAACAGATACGCAGTATTTT. V gene TRBV10-2 combines with J gene TRBJ2-3, with 10 bases aligning to TRBD1. There are 15 residues in the CDR3. V lost 8 bases and J lost 3; bases outside the gene matches: 8. The germline CDR1 and CDR2 sequences are WSHSY and SAAADI.

Comment on this clone: This CDR3 is also generated by other DNA sequences in the sample. The chain couples TRBV6-1 to TRBJ1-5; D not resolved. Germline CDR1 reads MNHNS; CDR2 reads SASEGT. CDR3 size: 11 residues. Deletions cut 6 bases from V and 5 bases from J, with 5 bases between. The CDR3 DNA reads TGTGCCAGCAGCTCGTATCAGCCCCAGCATTTT. Its protein is CASSSYQPQHF.

Here the CDR3 DNA reads TGTGCCACCTCAAAGATCTACGGCGAGCAGTACTTC. As protein: CATSKIYGEQYF. The V and J genes are TRBV14 and TRBJ2-7; D call uncertain. V gave up 10 bases and J gave up 6 bases, with 16 bases separating them. This CDR3 comprises 12 residues. CDR1 and CDR2 (germline): SGHDN, FVKESK.

The rearrangement uses TRBV7-9 and TRBJ1-6, with 9 bases aligning to TRBD1. The CDR3 contains 16 residues. Germline assignment: CDR1 SEHNR and CDR2 FQNEAQ (reference sequence). J was trimmed by 4 bases and V by 6 bases; bases with no gene match: 7. CDR3 bases: TGTGCCAGCAGAGCGGACAGGGGACCGTATAATTCACCCCTCCACTTT. Its translation is CASRADRGPYNSPLHF.

With respect to this clone: One end of the junction fails to match germline, which may point to a read error. The V gene is TRBV29-1, the J gene TRBJ2-3, with D tentatively TRBD1 (6 bases). From germline, CDR1 is SQVTM and CDR2 ANQGSEA. This CDR3 contains 13 residues. The CDR3 reads CSAEEGGSDTQYF. The CDR3 bases are TGCAGCGCTGAAGAAGGGGGATCCGATACGCAGTATTTT.

The V call is TRBV4-2, the J call TRBJ2-5; 10 nucleotides align to TRBD1. Trimming removed 4 bases from V and 2 bases from J; junction bases left unmatched: 10. This CDR3 contains 17 residues. Germline V gene sequence: CDR1 LGHNA, CDR2 YNFKEQ. CDR3 loop: CASSRTTGGAGQETQYF. The CDR3, as DNA: TGTGCCAGCAGCCGGACGACAGGGGGCGCTGGTCAAGAGACCCAGTACTTC.

Only one count was recorded for this clone. This chain links TRBV5-1 with TRBJ1-6; 10 bases map to TRBD1. CDR3 length: 15 residues. The V gene's germline CDR1 is SGHRS and CDR2 YFSETQ. V shed 3 bases, J shed 6 bases, and the junction held 3 bases outside the gene matches. The CDR3 DNA is TGCGCCAGCAGCTCCGGGACAGGGGCTAATTCACCCCTCCACTTT. Translated: CASSSGTGANSPLHF.

J is TRBJ2-3 and V is TRBV5-1, with 7 bases lining up with TRBD1. This CDR3 spans 16 amino acids. V shed 0 bases and J 0 bases; nucleotides not matched to a gene: 4. Germline CDR1 reads SGHRS; CDR2 reads YFSETQ. The CDR3 DNA reads as TGCGCCAGCAGCTTGGAGGGGGCCTTCAGCACAGATACGCAGTATTTT. Residues: CASSLEGAFSTDTQYF. Full variable domain (rest looked up from reference TRBV5-1 and TRBJ2-3): KAGVTQTPRYLIKTRGQQVTLSCSPISGHRSVSWYQQTPGQGLQFLFEYFSETQRNKGNFPGRFSGRQFSNSRSEMNVSTLELGDSALYLCASSLEGAFSTDTQYFGPGTRLTVL.